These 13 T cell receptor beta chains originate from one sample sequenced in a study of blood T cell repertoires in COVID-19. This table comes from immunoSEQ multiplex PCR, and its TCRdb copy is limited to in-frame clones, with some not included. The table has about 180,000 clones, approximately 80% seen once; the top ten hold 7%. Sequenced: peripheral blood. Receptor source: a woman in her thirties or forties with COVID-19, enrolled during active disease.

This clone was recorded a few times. The CDR3 spells CASSDSNQGFSPLHF. CDR3 sequence (DNA): TGTGCCAGCAGTGACTCGAATCAGGGTTTCTCACCCCTCCACTTT. J is TRBJ1-6 and V is TRBV6-4; D is perhaps TRBD1 (5 bases). Between the trimmed V and J ends, which lost 0 bases and 10 bases, there was a span of 13 bases. Germline CDR1 is MRHNA and CDR2 is SNTAGT. This CDR3 contains 15 residues.

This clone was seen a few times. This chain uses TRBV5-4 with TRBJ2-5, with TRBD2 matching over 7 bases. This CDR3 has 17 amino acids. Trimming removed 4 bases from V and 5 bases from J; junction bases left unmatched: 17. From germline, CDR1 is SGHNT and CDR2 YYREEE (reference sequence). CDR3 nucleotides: TGTGCCAGCAGCCCCGGGCGTGGGAGCGGGGTTGAGGAGACCCAGTACTTC. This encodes CASSPGRGSGVEETQYF.

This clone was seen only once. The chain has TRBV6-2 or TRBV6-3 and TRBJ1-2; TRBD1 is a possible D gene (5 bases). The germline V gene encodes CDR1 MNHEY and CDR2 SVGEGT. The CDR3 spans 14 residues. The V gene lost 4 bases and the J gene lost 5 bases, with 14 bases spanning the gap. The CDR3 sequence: CASSSLRVGYGYTF. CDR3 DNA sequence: TGTGCCAGCAGTTCCCTCAGGGTTGGGTATGGCTACACCTTC.

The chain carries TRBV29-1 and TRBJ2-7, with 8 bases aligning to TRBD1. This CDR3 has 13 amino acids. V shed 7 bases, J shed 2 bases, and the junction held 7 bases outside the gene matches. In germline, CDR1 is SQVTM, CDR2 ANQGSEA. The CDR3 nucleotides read TGCAGCGCTACCCGGACAGGGCCCTACGAGCAGTACTTC. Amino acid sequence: CSATRTGPYEQYF.

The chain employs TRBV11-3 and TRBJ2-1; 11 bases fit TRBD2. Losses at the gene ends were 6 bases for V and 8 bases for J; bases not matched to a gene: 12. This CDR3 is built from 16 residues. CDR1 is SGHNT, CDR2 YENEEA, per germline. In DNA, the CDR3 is TGTGCCAGCAGTCTAATTAGCGGGGGGGCCAGCTATGAGCAGTTCTTC. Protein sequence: CASSLISGGASYEQFF.

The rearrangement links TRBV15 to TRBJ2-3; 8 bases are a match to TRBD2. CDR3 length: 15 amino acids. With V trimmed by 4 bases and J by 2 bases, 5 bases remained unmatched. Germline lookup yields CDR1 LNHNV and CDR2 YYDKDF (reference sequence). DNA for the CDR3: TGTGCCACCAGCAATTTAGCGGGAATCACAGATACGCAGTATTTT. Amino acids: CATSNLAGITDTQYF.

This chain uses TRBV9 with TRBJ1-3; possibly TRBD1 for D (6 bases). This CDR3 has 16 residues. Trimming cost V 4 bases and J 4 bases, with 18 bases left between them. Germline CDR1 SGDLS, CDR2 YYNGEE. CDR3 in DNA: TGTGCCAGCAGCTCCCGGGCCGGGACACAAGGAAACACCATATATTTT. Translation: CASSSRAGTQGNTIYF.

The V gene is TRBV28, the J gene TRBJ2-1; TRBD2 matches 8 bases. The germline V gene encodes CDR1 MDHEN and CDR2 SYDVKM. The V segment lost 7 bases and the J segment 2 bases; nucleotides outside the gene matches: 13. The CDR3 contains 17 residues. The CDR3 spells CASIPVTSDHPYNEQFF. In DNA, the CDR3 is TGTGCCAGCATCCCAGTGACTAGCGATCATCCCTACAATGAGCAGTTCTTC.

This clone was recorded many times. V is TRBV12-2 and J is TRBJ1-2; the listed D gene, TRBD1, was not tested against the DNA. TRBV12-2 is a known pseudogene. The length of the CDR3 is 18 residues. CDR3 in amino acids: CASRLDRIGAALNYGYTF. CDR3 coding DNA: TGTGCAAGTCGCTTAGATCGAATTGGGGCAGCCTTAAACTATGGCTACACCTTC.

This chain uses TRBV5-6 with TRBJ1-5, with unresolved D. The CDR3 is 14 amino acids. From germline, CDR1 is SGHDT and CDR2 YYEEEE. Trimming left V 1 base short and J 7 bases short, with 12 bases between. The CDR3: CASSLSGVQQPQHF. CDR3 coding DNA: TGTGCCAGCAGCTTGTCCGGGGTCCAGCAGCCCCAGCATTTT.

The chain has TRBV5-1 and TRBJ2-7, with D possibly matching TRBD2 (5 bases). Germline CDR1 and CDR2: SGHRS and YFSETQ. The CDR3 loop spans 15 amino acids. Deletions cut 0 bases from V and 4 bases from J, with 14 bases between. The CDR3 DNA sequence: TGCGCCAGCAGCTTGGAGCCAACCGGAGGTTACGAGCAGTACTTC. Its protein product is CASSLEPTGGYEQYF.

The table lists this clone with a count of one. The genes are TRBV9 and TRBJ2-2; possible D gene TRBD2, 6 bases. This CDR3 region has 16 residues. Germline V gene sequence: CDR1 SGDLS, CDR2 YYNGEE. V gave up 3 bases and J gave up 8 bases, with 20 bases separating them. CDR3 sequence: CASSGRLRGIGGELFF. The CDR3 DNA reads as TGTGCCAGCAGCGGTCGGTTGCGCGGGATCGGTGGGGAGCTGTTTTTT.

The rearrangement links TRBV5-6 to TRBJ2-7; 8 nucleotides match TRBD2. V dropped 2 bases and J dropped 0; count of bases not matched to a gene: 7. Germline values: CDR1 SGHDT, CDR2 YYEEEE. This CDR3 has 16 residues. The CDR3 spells CASSLESGGDSYEQYF. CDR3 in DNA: TGTGCCAGCAGCTTAGAAAGCGGGGGTGACTCCTACGAGCAGTACTTC.